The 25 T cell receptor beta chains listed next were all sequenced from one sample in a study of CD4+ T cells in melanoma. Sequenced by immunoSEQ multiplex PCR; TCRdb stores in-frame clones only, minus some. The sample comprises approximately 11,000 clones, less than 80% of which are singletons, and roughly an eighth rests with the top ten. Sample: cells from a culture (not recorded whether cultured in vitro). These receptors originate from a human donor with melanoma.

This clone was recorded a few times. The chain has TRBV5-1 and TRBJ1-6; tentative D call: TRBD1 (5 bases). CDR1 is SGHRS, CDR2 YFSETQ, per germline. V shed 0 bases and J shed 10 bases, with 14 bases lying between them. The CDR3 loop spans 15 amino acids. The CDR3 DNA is TGCGCCAGCAGCTTGGAAGGGACCGGGGGGTCACCCCTCCACTTT. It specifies CASSLEGTGGSPLHF.

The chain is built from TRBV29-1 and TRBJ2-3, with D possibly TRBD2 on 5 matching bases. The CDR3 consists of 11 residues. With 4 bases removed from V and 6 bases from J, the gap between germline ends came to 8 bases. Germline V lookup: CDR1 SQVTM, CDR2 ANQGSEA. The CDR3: CSVVTGDTQYF. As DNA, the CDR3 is TGCAGCGTTGTGACGGGGGATACGCAGTATTTT.

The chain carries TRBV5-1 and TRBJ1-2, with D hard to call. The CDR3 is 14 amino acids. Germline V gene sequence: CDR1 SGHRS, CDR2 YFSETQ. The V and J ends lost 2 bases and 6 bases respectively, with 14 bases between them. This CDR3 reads CASSFLLASDGYTF. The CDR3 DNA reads TGCGCCAGCAGCTTCCTCCTTGCATCGGATGGCTACACCTTC.

The CDR3 coding sequence is TGTGCCATCAGCCGACCTGGAAACACCATATATTTT. Encoded protein: CAISRPGNTIYF. The chain joins TRBV10-3 to TRBJ1-3; D is ambiguous. The V and J ends lost 6 bases and 2 bases respectively, with 5 bases between them. Germline V lookup: CDR1 ENHRY, CDR2 SYGVKD. The CDR3 runs to 12 residues.

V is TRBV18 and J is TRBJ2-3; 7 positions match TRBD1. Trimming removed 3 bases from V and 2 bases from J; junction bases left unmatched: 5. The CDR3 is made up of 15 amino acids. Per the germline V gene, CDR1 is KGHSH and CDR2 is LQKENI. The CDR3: CASSPGTVDTDTQYF. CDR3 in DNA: TGTGCCAGCTCACCCGGGACAGTCGACACAGATACGCAGTATTTT.

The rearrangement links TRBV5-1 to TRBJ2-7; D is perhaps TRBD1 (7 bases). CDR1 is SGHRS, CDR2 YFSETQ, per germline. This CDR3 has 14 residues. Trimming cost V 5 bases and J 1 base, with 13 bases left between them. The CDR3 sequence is CASRDRRESYEQYF. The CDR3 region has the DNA TGCGCCAGCAGGGACAGGAGGGAATCCTACGAGCAGTACTTC.

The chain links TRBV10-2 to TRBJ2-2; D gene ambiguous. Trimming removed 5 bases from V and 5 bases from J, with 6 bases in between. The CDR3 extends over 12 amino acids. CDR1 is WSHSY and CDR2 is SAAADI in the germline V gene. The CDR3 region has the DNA TGCGCCAGCAGTCAGACGACCGGGGAGCTGTTTTTT. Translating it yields CASSQTTGELFF.

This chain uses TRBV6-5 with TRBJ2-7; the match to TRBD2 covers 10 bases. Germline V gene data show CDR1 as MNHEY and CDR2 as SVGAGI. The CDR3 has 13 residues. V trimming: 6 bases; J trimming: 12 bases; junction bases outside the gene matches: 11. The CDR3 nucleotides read TGTGCCAGCAGGCAAGCGGGGGGGCAGGGGCTGTACTTC. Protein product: CASRQAGGQGLYF.

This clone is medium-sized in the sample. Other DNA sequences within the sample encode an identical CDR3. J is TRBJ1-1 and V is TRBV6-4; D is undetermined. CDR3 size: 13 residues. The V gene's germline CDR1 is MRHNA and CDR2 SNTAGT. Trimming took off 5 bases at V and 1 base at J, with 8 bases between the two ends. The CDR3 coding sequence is TGTGCCAGCAGTTCTAATTGGAACACTGAAGCTTTCTTT. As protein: CASSSNWNTEAFF.

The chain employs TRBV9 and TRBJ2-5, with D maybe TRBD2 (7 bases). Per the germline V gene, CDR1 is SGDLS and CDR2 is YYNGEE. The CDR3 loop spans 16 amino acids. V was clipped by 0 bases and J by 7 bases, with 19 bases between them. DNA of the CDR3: TGTGCCAGCAGCGTAGGAGGGCGGCGGGGGCATGGGACCCAGTACTTC. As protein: CASSVGGRRGHGTQYF.

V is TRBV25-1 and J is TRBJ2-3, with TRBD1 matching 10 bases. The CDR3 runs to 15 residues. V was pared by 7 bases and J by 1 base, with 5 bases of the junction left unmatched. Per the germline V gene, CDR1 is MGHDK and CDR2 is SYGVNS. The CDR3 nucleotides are TGTGCCAGCACCGGGACAGGGGAGGGCACAGATACGCAGTATTTT. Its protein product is CASTGTGEGTDTQYF.

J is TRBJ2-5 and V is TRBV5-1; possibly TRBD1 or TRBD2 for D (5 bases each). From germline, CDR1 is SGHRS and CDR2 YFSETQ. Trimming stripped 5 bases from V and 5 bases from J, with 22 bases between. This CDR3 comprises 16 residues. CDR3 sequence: CASRANLREIRETQYF. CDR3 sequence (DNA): TGCGCCAGCAGAGCTAACCTCAGGGAGATCCGGGAGACCCAGTACTTC.

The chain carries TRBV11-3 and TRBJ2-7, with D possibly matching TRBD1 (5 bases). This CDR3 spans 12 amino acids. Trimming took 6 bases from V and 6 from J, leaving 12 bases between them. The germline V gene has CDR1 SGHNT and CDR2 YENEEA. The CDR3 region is CASSSQGAEQYF. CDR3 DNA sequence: TGTGCCAGCAGTTCCCAGGGCGCCGAGCAGTACTTC.

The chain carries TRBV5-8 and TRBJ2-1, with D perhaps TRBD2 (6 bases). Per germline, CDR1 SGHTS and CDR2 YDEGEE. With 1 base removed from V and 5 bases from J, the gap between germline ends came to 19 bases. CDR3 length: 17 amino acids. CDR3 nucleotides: TGTGCCAGCAGCTTGAGCTTAACTAGCAGAATAAACAATGAGCAGTTCTTC. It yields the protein CASSLSLTSRINNEQFF.

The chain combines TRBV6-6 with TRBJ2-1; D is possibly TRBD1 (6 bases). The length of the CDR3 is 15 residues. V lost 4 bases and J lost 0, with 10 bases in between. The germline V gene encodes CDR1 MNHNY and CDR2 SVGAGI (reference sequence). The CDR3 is CASSFEGVSYNEQFF. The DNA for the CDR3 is TGTGCCAGCAGTTTTGAGGGGGTCTCCTACAATGAGCAGTTCTTC.

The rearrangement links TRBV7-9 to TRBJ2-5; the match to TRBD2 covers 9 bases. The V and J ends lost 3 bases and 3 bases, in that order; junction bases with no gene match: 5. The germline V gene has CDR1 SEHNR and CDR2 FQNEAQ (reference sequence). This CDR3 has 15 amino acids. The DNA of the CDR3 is TGTGCCAGCAGCTTTTACTTAGCGGGGGAAGAGACCCAGTACTTC. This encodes CASSFYLAGEETQYF.

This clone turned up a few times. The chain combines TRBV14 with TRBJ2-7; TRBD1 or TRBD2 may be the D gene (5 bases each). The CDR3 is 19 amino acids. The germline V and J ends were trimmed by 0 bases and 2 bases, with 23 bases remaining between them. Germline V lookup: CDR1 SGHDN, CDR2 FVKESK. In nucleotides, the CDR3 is TGTGCCAGCAGCCAAGATGTGGGGGATGGGAACAGGCAACCCTACGAGCAGTACTTC. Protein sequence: CASSQDVGDGNRQPYEQYF.

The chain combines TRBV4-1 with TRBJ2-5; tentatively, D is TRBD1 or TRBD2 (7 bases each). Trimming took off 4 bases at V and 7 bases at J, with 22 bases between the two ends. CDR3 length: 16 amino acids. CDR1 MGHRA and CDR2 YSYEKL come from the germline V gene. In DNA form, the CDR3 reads TGCGCCAGCAGCCCGTCGGGAGGAAGCGGGGACAGGACCCAGTACTTC. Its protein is CASSPSGGSGDRTQYF.

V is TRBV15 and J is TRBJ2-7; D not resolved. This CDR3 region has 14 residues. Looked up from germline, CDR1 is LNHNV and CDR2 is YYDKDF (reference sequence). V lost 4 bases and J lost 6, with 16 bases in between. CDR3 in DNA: TGTGCCACCAGCATGAGGTCCCAAGGTGGCGAGCAGTACTTC. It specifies CATSMRSQGGEQYF.

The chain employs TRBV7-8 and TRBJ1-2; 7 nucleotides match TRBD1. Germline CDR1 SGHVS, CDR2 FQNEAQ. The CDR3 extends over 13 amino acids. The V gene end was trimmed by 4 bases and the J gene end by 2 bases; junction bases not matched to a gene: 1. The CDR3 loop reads CASSWGQNYGYTF. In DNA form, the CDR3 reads TGTGCCAGCAGCTGGGGACAGAACTATGGCTACACCTTC.

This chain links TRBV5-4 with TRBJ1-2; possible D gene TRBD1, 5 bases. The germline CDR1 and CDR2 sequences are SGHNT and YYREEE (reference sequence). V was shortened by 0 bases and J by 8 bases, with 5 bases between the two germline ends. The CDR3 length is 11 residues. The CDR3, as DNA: TGTGCCAGCAGCTTGGGGGGGGGCTACACCTTC. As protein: CASSLGGGYTF.

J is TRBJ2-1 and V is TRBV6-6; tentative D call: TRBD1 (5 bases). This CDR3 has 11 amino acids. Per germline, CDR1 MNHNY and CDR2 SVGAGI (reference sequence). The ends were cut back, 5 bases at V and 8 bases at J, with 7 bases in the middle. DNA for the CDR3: TGTGCCAGCAGTCCCAGGGATGAGCAGTTCTTC. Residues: CASSPRDEQFF.

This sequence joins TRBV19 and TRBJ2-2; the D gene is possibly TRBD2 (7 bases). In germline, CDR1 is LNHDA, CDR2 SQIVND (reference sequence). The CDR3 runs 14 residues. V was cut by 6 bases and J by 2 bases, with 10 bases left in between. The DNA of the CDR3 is TGTGCCAGTAGAGGCGGGGGCAACACCGGGGAGCTGTTTTTT. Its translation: CASRGGGNTGELFF.

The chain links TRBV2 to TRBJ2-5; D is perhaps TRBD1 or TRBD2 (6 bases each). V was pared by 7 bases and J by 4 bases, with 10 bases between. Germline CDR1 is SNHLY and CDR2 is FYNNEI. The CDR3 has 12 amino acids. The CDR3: CASNGGRETQYF. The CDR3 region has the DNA TGTGCCAGCAATGGGGGGCGAGAGACCCAGTACTTC.

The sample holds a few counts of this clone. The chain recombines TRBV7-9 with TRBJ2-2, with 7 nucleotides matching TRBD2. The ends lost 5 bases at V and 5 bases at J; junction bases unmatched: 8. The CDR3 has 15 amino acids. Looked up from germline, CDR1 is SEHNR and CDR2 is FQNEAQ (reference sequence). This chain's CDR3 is CASSAPGLSTGELFF. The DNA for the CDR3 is TGTGCCAGCAGCGCTCCGGGACTATCGACCGGGGAGCTGTTTTTT.